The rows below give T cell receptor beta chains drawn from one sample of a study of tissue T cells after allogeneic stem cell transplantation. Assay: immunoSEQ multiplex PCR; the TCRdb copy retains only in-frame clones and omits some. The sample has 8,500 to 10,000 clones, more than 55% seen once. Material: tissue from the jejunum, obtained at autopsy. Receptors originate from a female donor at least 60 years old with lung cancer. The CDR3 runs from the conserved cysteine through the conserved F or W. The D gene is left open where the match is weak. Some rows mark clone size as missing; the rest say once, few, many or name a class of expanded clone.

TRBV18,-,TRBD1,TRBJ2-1,TGTGCCAGCTCACCAATTAGGACAGGGATCATAGGTTTATCGACCTCCGAGGGCCATGAGCAGTTCTTC,CASSPIRTGIIGLSTSEGHEQFF
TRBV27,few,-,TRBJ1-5,TGTGCCAGCAGGACTTATAGCAATCAGCCCCAGCATTTT,CASRTYSNQPQHF
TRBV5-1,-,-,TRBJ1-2,TGCGCCAGCAGCTTGGGTGGGAGAACCCTGTATGGCTACACCTTC,CASSLGGRTLYGYTF
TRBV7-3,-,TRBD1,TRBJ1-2,TGTGCCAGCAGCTCGACAGGGTTCGATGGCTACACCTTC,CASSSTGFDGYTF
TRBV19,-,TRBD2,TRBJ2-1,TGTGCCAGTAAGACTAGCGCCCCCTCCTACAATGAGCAGTTCTTC,CASKTSAPSYNEQFF
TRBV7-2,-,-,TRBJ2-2,TGTGCCAGCAGCTTAGCACTCACGTCTCGATGGGGCGGGGAGCTGTTTTTT,CASSLALTSRWGGELFF
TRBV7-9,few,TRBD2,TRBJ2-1,TGTGCCAGCAGCCCACGGCGACTAGCGGGAGGGCACAATGAGCAGTTCTTC,CASSPRRLAGGHNEQFF
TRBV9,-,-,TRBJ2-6,TGTGCCAGCAGCGTAGGGGGGGCTGGGGCCAACGTCCTGACTTTC,CASSVGGAGANVLTF
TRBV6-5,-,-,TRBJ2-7,TGTGCCACCCTCCTGGGGGGGGCGTACGAGCAGTACTTC,CATLLGGAYEQYF
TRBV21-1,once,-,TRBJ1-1,TGTGCCAGCAGCAAAGGAGGGCCCTCAGGGTTAAGGAACACTGAAGCTTTCTTT,CASSKGGPSGLRNTEAFF
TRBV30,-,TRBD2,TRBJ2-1,TGTGCCTGGTCGAGCGGGGTGGAGGATGAGCAGTTCTTC,CAWSSGVEDEQFF
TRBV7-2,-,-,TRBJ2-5,TGTGCCAGCAGCTTGGTTATAGGGAGCTTCCAAGAGACCCAGTACTTC,CASSLVIGSFQETQYF
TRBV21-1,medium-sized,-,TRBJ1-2,TGTGCCAGCACCGGGCCAAAGTATTATGGCTACACCTTC,CASTGPKYYGYTF
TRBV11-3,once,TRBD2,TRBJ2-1,TGTGCCAGCAGCAAGGGTAATACGGGAGGGCCGAGTAATGAGCAGTTCTTC,CASSKGNTGGPSNEQFF
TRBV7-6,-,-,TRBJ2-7,TGTGCCAGCAGCCCCACACCAAACACCTACGAGCAGTACTTC,CASSPTPNTYEQYF